This entry concerns a single T cell receptor (beta chain). This specimen comes from a study of blood T cell repertoires in COVID-19. Trimming removed 0 bases at V and 7 bases at J, with 11 bases between. This CDR3 region has 14 residues. Per the germline V gene, CDR1 is SGHRS and CDR2 is YFSETQ. This table comes from immunoSEQ multiplex PCR, and its TCRdb copy is limited to in-frame clones, with some not included. The sample records over 35,000 clones, about 88% being singletons. The source is a human donor in a cohort sampled during active COVID-19. Sequencing was performed on peripheral blood. The chain combines TRBV5-1 with TRBJ2-1; D may be TRBD1 (6 bases). The CDR3 loop reads CASSLGRGINEQFF. CDR3 nucleotide sequence: TGCGCCAGCAGCTTGGGCAGGGGTATTAATGAGCAGTTCTTC.